These 10 T cell receptor beta chains were all obtained from the same sample, sequenced in a study of blood T cells in healthy people across ages. A second roughly 7 to 12 cycle PCR used barcoded and J-beta primers. A single record per CDR3 protein comes from TCRdb applying MiXCR to the 5' RACE reads. The repertoire holds roughly 640,000 distinct CDR3 sequences, about 30% seen once, with 15% to 18% in the top ten. The sequencing input was blood. All receptors come from a woman of 80 years or more in good health.

The gene calls are TRBV20-1 and TRBJ2-1, with D unclear. This CDR3 is 13 amino acids long. V was clipped by 6 bases and J by 3 bases, with 12 bases between them. Germline CDR1 reads DFQATT; CDR2 reads SNEGSKA (reference sequence). The CDR3 region is CSAWVVSYNEQFF. CDR3 nucleotides: TGCAGTGCCTGGGTGGTTAGCTACAATGAGCAGTTCTTC.

Concerning this clonotype: Possible read error: a much larger clone is one base away. The chain employs TRBV6-1 and TRBJ1-6; D ambiguous. V lost 6 bases, J lost 8 bases, and 14 bases lay in between. This CDR3 contains 14 residues. Germline loops: CDR1 MNHNS, CDR2 SASEGT. The CDR3 DNA reads TGTGCCAGCAGGGAACGAATAATAGATTCACCCCTCCACTTT. Residues: CASRERIIDSPLHF.

The chain uses TRBV5-1 and TRBJ1-1; TRBD1 matches 7 bases. Looked up from germline, CDR1 is SGHRS and CDR2 is YFSETQ. The CDR3 spans 14 residues. With V trimmed by 6 bases and J by 1 base, 6 bases remained unmatched. CDR3 in amino acids: CASNFNRGNTEAFF. The DNA of the CDR3 is TGCGCCAGCAACTTTAACAGGGGGAACACTGAAGCTTTCTTT.

This clonotype was detected many times. The genes are TRBV11-2 and TRBJ2-3; 8 bases are shared with TRBD2. This CDR3 region has 16 residues. V gave up 1 base and J gave up 0 bases; unmatched junction bases: 3. Germline V gene lookup returns CDR1 SGHAT and CDR2 FQNNGV. Written as DNA, the CDR3 is TGTGCCAGCAGCTTAGCCCCGGGGGGGAGCACAGATACGCAGTATTTT. Protein: CASSLAPGGSTDTQYF.

Many counts were recorded for this clonotype. This chain joins TRBV9 and TRBJ2-7; 8 nucleotides match TRBD2. The CDR3 totals 15 residues. V was pared by 4 bases and J by 2 bases, with 8 bases of the junction left unmatched. From germline, CDR1 is SGDLS and CDR2 YYNGEE. CDR3 amino acids: CASSSGGGGPYEQYF. DNA for the CDR3: TGTGCCAGCAGCTCGGGAGGGGGGGGCCCCTACGAGCAGTACTTC.

This clonotype was found many times. The chain has TRBV7-3 and TRBJ1-1; D gene unclear. The V gene's germline CDR1 is SGHTA and CDR2 FQGTGA. The CDR3 totals 13 residues. Trimming left V 6 bases short and J 1 base short, with 9 bases between. CDR3 residues: CASRIARNTEAFF. CDR3 bases: TGTGCCAGCAGAATTGCACGGAACACTGAAGCTTTCTTT.

As for this clonotype: A much larger clone sits a single nucleotide away, making a read error possible. The chain couples TRBV12-3 or TRBV12-4 to TRBJ2-2, with unresolved D. V gave up 3 bases and J gave up 9 bases, with 23 bases separating them. This CDR3 is built from 17 residues. CDR3 sequence (DNA): TGTGCCAGCAGTTTTTCATCCGGGTTGGTGGGGTCCAGGGAGCTGTTTTTT. Protein: CASSFSSGLVGSRELFF.

This clonotype was detected only a few times. The chain's CDR3 is CSARARLERAFF. The CDR3 DNA is TGCAGTGCTAGAGCACGCCTGGAAAGAGCTTTCTTT. This chain uses TRBV20-1 with TRBJ1-1; the D is unclear. The germline V gene has CDR1 DFQATT and CDR2 SNEGSKA (reference sequence). The V end lost 1 base, the J end lost 10 bases, and 13 bases lay between the germline ends. This CDR3 has 12 amino acids.

This clonotype came up many times. The chain is built from TRBV7-2 and TRBJ1-5; no clear D. Germline assignment: CDR1 SGHTA and CDR2 FQGNSA. CDR3 length equals 13 residues. The V and J ends lost 8 bases and 6 bases respectively, with 14 bases between them. In DNA form, the CDR3 reads TGTGCCAGCTCAGCGGCATACAGTCAGCCCCAGCATTTT. Its translation is CASSAAYSQPQHF. Looking up the rest from reference TRBV7-2 and TRBJ1-5 gives the full variable domain: GAGVSQSPSNKVTEKGKDVELRCDPISGHTALYWYRQSLGQGLEFLIYFQGNSAPDKSGLPSDRFSAERTGGSVSTLTIQRTQQEDSAVYLCASSAAYSQPQHFGDGTRLSIL.

This clonotype has a count of ten or more. This sequence joins TRBV30 and TRBJ2-7; TRBD1 aligns across 7 bases. Trimming removed 3 bases from V and 5 bases from J; junction bases left unmatched: 13. The germline V gene has CDR1 GTSNPN and CDR2 SVGIG (reference sequence). The CDR3 loop spans 15 amino acids. The CDR3 region has the DNA TGTGCCTGGAGGGCAGGGGGTATCGGTCTCGACGAGCAGTACTTC. It is translated as CAWRAGGIGLDEQYF.